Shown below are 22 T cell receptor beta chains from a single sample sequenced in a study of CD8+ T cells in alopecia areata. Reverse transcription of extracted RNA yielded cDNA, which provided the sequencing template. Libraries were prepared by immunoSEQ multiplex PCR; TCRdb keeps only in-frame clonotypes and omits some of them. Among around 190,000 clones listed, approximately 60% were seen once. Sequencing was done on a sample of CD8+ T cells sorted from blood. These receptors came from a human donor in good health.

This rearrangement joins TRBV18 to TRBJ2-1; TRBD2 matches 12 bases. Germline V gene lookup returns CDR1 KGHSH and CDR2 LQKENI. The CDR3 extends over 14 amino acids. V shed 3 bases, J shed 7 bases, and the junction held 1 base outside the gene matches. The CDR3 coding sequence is TGTGCCAGCTCACCCGGGACTAGCGGGAATGAGCAGTTCTTC. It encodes CASSPGTSGNEQFF.

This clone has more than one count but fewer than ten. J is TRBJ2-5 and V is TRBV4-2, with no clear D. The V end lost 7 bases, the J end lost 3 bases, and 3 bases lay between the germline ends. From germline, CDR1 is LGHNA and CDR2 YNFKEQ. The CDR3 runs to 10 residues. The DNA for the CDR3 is TGTGCCAGCACTAAAGAGACCCAGTACTTC. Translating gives CASTKETQYF.

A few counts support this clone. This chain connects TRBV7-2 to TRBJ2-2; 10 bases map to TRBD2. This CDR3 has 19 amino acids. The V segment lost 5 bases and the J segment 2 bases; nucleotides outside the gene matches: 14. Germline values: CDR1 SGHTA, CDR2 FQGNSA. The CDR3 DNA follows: TGTGCCAGCAGCGAAAGTCTAGCGGGGGCTTTTTTTAACACCGGGGAGCTGTTTTTT. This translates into CASSESLAGAFFNTGELFF.

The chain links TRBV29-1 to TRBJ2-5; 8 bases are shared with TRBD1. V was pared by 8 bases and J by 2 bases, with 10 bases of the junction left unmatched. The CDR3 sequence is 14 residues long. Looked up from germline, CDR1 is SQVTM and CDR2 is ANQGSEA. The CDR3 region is CSPYRQGTQETQYF. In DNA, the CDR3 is TGCAGCCCCTATAGACAGGGGACACAAGAGACCCAGTACTTC.

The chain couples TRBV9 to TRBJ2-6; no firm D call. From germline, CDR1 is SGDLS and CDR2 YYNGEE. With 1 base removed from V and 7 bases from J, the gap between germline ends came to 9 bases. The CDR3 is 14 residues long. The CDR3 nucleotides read TGTGCCAGCAGCGTATCTTATATAGCCAACGTCCTGACTTTC. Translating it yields CASSVSYIANVLTF.

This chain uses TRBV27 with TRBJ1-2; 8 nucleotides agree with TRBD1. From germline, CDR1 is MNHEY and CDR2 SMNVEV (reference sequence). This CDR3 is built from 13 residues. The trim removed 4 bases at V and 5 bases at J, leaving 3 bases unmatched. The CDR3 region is CASSSRTGYGYTF. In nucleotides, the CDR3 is TGTGCCAGCAGTTCGAGGACAGGGTATGGCTACACCTTC.

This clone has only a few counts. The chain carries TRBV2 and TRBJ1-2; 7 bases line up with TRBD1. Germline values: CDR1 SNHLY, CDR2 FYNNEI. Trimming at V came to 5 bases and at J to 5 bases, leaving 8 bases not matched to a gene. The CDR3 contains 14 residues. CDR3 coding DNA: TGTGCCAGCAGTTCCGGGACAGATAATTATGGCTACACCTTC. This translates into CASSSGTDNYGYTF.

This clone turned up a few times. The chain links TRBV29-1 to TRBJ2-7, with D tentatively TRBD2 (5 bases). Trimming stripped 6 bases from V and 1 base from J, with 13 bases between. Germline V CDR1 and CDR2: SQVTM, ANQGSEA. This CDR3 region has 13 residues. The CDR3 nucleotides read TGCAGCGTCGCCCGGGAATCTTCCTACGAGCAGTACTTC. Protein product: CSVARESSYEQYF.

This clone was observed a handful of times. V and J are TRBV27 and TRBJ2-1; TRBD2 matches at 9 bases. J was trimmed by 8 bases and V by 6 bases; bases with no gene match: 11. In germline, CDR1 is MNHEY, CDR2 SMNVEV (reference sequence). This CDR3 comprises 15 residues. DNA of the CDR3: TGTGCCAGCAGCTCCGGGGTAGCGGGGGCTGATGAGCAGTTCTTC. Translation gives CASSSGVAGADEQFF.

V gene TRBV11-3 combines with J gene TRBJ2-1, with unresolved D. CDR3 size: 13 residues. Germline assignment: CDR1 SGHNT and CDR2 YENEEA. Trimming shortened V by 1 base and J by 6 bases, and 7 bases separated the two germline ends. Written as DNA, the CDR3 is TGTGCCAGCAGCTTAGGGACGGGCAATGAGCAGTTCTTC. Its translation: CASSLGTGNEQFF. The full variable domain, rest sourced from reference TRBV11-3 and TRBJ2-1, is EAGVVQSPRYKIIEKKQPVAFWCNPISGHNTLYWYLQNLGQGPELLIRYENEEAVDDSQLPKDRFSAERLKGVDSTLKIQPAELGDSAVYLCASSLGTGNEQFFGPGTRLTVL.

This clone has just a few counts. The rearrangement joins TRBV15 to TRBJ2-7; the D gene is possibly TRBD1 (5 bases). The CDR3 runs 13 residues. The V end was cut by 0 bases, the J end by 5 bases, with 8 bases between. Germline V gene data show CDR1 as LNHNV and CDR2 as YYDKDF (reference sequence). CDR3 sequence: CATSREARDEQYF. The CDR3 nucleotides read TGTGCCACCAGCAGAGAGGCCAGGGACGAGCAGTACTTC. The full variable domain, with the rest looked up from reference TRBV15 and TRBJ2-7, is DAMVIQNPRYQVTQFGKPVTLSCSQTLNHNVMYWYQQKSSQAPKLLFHYYDKDFNNEADTPDNFQSRRPNTSFCFLDIRSPGLGDTAMYLCATSREARDEQYFGPGTRLTVT.

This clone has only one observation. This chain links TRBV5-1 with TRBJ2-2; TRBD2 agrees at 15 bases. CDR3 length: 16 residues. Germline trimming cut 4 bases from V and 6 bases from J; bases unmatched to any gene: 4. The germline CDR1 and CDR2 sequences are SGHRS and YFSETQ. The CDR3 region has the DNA TGCGCCAGCAGCCCCGGACTAGCGGGGGGGCCCGGGGAGCTGTTTTTT. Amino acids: CASSPGLAGGPGELFF.

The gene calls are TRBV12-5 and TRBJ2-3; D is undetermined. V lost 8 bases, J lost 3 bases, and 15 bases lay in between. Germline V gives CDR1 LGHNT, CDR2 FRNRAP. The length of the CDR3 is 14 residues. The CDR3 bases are TGTGCTAGTTCTGGCGAGTCGTTGACAGATACGCAGTATTTT. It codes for CASSGESLTDTQYF.

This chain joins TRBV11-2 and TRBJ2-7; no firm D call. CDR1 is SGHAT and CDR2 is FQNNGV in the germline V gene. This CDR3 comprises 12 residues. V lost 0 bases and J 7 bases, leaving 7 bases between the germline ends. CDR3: CASSLDLQEQYF. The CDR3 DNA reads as TGTGCCAGCAGCTTAGATCTTCAAGAGCAGTACTTC.

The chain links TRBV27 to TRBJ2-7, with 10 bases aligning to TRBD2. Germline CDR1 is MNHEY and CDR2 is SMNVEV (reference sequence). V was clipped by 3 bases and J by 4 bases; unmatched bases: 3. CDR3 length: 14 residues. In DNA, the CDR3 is TGTGCCAGCAGTTTCTCTAGCGGGGGTTACGAGCAGTACTTC. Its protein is CASSFSSGGYEQYF.

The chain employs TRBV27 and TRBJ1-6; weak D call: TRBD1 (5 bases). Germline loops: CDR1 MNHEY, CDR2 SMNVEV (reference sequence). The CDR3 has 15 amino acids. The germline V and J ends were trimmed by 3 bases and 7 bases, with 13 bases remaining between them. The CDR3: CASSLTSGLNSPLHF. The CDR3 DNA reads TGTGCCAGCAGTTTGACTTCGGGGCTGAATTCACCCCTCCACTTT.

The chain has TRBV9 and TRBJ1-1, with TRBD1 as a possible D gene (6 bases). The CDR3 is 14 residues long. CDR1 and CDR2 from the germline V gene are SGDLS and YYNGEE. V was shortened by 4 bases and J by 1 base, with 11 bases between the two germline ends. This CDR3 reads CASSPRGGNTEAFF. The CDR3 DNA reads TGTGCCAGCAGCCCCCGAGGGGGGAACACTGAAGCTTTCTTT. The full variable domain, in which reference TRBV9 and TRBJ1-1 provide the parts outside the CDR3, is DSGVTQTPKHLITATGQRVTLRCSPRSGDLSVYWYQQSLDQGLQFLIQYYNGEERAKGNILERFSAQQFPDLHSELNLSSLELGDSALYFCASSPRGGNTEAFFGQGTRLTVV.

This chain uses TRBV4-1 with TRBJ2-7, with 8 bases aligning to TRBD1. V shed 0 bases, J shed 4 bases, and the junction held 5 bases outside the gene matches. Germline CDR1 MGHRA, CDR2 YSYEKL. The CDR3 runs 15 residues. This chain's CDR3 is CASSQDGQGLYEQYF. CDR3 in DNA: TGCGCCAGCAGCCAAGATGGACAGGGTTTGTACGAGCAGTACTTC.

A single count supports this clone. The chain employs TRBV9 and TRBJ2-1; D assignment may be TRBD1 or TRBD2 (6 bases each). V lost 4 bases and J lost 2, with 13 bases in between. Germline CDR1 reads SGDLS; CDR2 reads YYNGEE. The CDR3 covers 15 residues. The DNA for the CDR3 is TGTGCCAGCAGCCCACCCGGGGGCCCCTACAATGAGCAGTTCTTC. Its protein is CASSPPGGPYNEQFF.

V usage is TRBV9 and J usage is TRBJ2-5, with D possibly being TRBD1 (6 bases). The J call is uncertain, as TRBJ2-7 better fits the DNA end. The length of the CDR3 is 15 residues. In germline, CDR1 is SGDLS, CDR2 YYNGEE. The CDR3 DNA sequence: TGTGCCAGCAGTTCCACCGGGACACCCACCTACGAGCAGTACTTC. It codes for CASSSTGTPTYEQYF.

For the CDR3, the DNA is TGTGCCAGCAGTTACGGCGGGCCTGATGAAGAGCAGTACTTC. Translating gives CASSYGGPDEEQYF. This sequence joins TRBV2 and TRBJ2-7; D is perhaps TRBD2 (5 bases). V dropped 5 bases and J dropped 7 bases, with 18 bases sitting between them. Germline CDR1 and CDR2: SNHLY and FYNNEI. The CDR3 runs to 14 residues. Combining the CDR3 with reference TRBV2 and TRBJ2-7 gives the whole variable domain EPEVTQTPSHQVTQMGQEVILRCVPISNHLYFYWYRQILGQKVEFLVSFYNNEISEKSEIFDDQFSVERPDGSNFTLKIRSTKLEDSAMYFCASSYGGPDEEQYFGPGTRLTVT.

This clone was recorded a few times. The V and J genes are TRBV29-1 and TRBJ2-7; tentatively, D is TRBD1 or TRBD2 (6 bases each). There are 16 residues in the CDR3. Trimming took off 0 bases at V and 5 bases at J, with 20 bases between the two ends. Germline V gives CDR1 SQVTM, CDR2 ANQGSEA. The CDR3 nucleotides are TGCAGCGTTGAAGATGGCGTGAATCGGAGGGGGAACGAGCAGTACTTC. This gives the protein CSVEDGVNRRGNEQYF.